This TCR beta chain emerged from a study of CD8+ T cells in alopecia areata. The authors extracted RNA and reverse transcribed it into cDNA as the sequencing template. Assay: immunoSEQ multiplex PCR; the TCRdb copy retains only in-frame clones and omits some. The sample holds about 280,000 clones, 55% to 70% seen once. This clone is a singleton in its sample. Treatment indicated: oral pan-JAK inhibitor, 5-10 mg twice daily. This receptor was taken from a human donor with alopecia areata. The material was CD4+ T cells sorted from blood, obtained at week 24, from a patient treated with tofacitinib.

CDR3 sequence: CASGAGTELGYTF. The DNA of the CDR3 is TGTGCCAGCGGTGCCGGGACAGAGCTGGGCTACACCTTC. The chain recombines TRBV6-5 with TRBJ1-2; TRBD1 matches 7 bases. V lost 8 bases to trimming and J lost 8 bases; unmatched junction nucleotides: 11. CDR3 length: 13 residues. Per germline, CDR1 MNHEY and CDR2 SVGAGI.